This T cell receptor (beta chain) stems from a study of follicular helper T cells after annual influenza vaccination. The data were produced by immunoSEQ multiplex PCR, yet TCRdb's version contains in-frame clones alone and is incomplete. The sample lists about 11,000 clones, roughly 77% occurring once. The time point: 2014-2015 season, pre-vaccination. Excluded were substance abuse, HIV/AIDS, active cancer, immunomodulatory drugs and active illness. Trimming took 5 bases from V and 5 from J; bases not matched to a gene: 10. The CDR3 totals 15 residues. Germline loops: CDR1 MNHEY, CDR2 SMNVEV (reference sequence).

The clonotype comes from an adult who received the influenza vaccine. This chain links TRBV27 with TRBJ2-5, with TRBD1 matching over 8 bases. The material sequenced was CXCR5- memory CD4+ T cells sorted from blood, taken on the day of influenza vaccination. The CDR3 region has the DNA TGTGCCAGCAGTCGTCTTCAGGGGGCTCGGGAGACCCAGTACTTC. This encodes CASSRLQGARETQYF.